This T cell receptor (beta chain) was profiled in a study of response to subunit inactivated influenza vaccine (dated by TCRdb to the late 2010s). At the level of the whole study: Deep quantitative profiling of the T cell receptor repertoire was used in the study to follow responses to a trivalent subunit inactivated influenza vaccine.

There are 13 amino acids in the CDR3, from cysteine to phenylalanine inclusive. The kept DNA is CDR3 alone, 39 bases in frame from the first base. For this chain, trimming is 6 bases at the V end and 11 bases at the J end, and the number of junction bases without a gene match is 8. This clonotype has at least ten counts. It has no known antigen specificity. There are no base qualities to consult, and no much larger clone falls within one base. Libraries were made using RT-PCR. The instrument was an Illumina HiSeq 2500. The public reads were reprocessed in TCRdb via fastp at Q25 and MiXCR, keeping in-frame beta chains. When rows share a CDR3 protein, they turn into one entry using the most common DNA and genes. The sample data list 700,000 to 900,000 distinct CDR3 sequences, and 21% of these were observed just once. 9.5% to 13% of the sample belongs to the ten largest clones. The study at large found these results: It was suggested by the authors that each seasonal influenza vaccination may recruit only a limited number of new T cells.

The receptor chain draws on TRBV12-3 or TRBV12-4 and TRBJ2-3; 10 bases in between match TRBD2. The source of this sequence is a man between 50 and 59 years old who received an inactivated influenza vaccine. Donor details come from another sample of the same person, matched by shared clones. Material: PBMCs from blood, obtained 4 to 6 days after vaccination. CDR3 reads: CASSPGTSVKQYF. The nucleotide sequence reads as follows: TGTGCCAGCAGCCCCGGGACTAGCGTAAAGCAGTATTTT.